Each of the 17 T cell receptor beta chains below was sequenced from the same sample in a study of radiation and T cells in renal cell carcinoma. Time point denoted: blood 2 weeks post-SBRT. As for treatment: 15 Gy SBRT to primary tumor, nephrectomy 4 weeks later. Repertoires were generated with immunoSEQ multiplex PCR, while TCRdb's copy carries only in-frame clones and drops some. This table has 150,000 to 190,000 clones, 80% to 90% appearing once. Specimen: blood, collected from a patient whose treatment included radiotherapy and nephrectomy. The receptors stem from a woman aged 45-65 years with renal cell carcinoma.

The chain links TRBV11-2 to TRBJ1-4; D perhaps matches TRBD1 (6 bases). This CDR3 has 15 residues. Germline lookup yields CDR1 SGHAT and CDR2 FQNNGV. V dropped 3 bases and J dropped 8 bases, with 16 bases sitting between them. The CDR3 coding sequence is TGTGCCAGCAGCTTCCTAGGGGGGCTAGGAGAAAAACTGTTTTTT. It encodes CASSFLGGLGEKLFF.

Regarding this clone: This specimen includes other DNA sequences encoding the same CDR3. The rearrangement joins TRBV9 to TRBJ2-5, with 7 bases that match TRBD1. The J segment lost 4 bases and the V segment lost 3 bases, leaving 3 bases of the junction unmatched. The germline CDR1 and CDR2 sequences are SGDLS and YYNGEE. The CDR3 consists of 13 residues. This CDR3 is CASSGQGRETQYF. The CDR3 DNA reads TGTGCCAGCAGCGGACAGGGAAGAGAGACCCAGTACTTC.

The chain carries TRBV18 and TRBJ2-1; 11 bases are a match to TRBD2. Per the germline V gene, CDR1 is KGHSH and CDR2 is LQKENI. CDR3 length: 17 amino acids. J gave up 7 bases and V 1 base, and 9 bases lay outside the gene matches. Written as DNA, the CDR3 is TGTGCCAGCTCACCACGCACTAGCGGGGGCTCTAAGAATGAGCAGTTCTTC. Translating gives CASSPRTSGGSKNEQFF.

J is TRBJ2-1 and V is TRBV6-5, with TRBD2 as a possible D gene (7 bases). This CDR3 comprises 15 residues. Germline V gives CDR1 MNHEY, CDR2 SVGAGI. V was shortened by 5 bases and J by 4 bases, with 15 bases between the two germline ends. CDR3 amino acids: CASSPVGGAYNEQFF. In DNA, the CDR3 is TGTGCCAGCAGTCCCGTAGGGGGGGCATACAATGAGCAGTTCTTC.

The genes are TRBV15 and TRBJ1-2; the match to TRBD1 covers 7 bases. The CDR3 is made up of 15 amino acids. J gave up 7 bases and V 2 bases, and 10 bases lay outside the gene matches. The germline gives CDR1 LNHNV, CDR2 YYDKDF (reference sequence). Written as DNA, the CDR3 is TGTGCCACCAGCAGAAGCCAGGGGGGGCGGTCTGGCTACACCTTC. It is translated as CATSRSQGGRSGYTF. Using reference TRBV15 and TRBJ1-2 for the parts outside the CDR3, the full variable domain is DAMVIQNPRYQVTQFGKPVTLSCSQTLNHNVMYWYQQKSSQAPKLLFHYYDKDFNNEADTPDNFQSRRPNTSFCFLDIRSPGLGDTAMYLCATSRSQGGRSGYTFGSGTRLTVV.

The gene calls are TRBV7-2 and TRBJ1-2, with a tentative D call TRBD1 (5 bases). The germline V gene encodes CDR1 SGHTA and CDR2 FQGNSA. This CDR3 comprises 15 residues. V was clipped by 5 bases and J by 7 bases, with 20 bases between them. This CDR3 is CASSLNIGGGFGYTF. DNA of the CDR3: TGTGCCAGCAGCCTCAACATTGGTGGGGGGTTTGGCTACACCTTC.

The chain recombines TRBV7-2 with TRBJ1-2; D might be TRBD1 (5 bases). Germline lookup yields CDR1 SGHTA and CDR2 FQGNSA. The CDR3 spans 13 residues. V was cut by 3 bases and J by 3 bases, with 8 bases left in between. CDR3 coding DNA: TGTGCCAGCAGCTTCCCGGGGGACTATGGCTACACCTTC. This encodes CASSFPGDYGYTF.

The V gene is TRBV12-2, the J gene TRBJ2-3; the table calls TRBD2, which could not be checked here. TRBV12-2 is a pseudogene locus. The CDR3 sequence is 14 residues long. The CDR3 loop reads CASRFGLRTDTQYF. The CDR3 DNA reads as TGTGCAAGTCGCTTCGGACTGCGAACAGATACGCAGTATTTT.

The gene calls are TRBV29-1 and TRBJ1-2, with 7 bases identical to TRBD1. Germline CDR1 SQVTM, CDR2 ANQGSEA. The junction had 10 bases not matched to a gene; V was cut back by 6 bases and J by 6 bases. There are 13 residues in the CDR3. This CDR3 is CSVRTGTWDGYTF. Here the CDR3 DNA reads TGCAGCGTACGGACAGGAACATGGGATGGCTACACCTTC.

V usage is TRBV19 and J usage is TRBJ1-5; D is undetermined. The CDR3 is 13 residues long. CDR1 and CDR2 (germline): LNHDA, SQIVND (reference sequence). Deletions cut 5 bases from V and 4 bases from J, with 9 bases between. The CDR3 region is CASSSFTNQPQHF. In nucleotides, the CDR3 is TGTGCCAGTAGTTCGTTTACGAATCAGCCCCAGCATTTT.

This clone was counted a few times. J is TRBJ2-7 and V is TRBV5-1; D is undetermined. Germline CDR1 reads SGHRS; CDR2 reads YFSETQ. The CDR3 totals 14 residues. Trimming removed 4 bases at V and 0 bases at J, with 11 bases between. The CDR3 nucleotides are TGCGCCAGCAGCCCCGAGAGGAGCTCCTACGAGCAGTACTTC. Residues: CASSPERSSYEQYF.

The V and J genes are TRBV14 and TRBJ1-1; unclear D gene. The CDR3 loop spans 13 amino acids. Germline V lookup: CDR1 SGHDN, CDR2 FVKESK. The germline V and J ends were trimmed by 3 bases and 1 base, with 6 bases remaining between them. The CDR3 nucleotides read TGTGCCAGCAGCCAGACAAGGAACACTGAAGCTTTCTTT. It encodes CASSQTRNTEAFF.

This CDR3 is CASSVEGGGAGTQYF. As DNA, the CDR3 is TGTGCCAGCAGCGTAGAAGGGGGGGGCGCAGGTACGCAGTATTTT. The chain employs TRBV9 and TRBJ2-3; possibly TRBD2 for D (7 bases). Germline V gene sequence: CDR1 SGDLS, CDR2 YYNGEE. Between the trimmed V and J ends, which lost 0 bases and 8 bases, there was a span of 16 bases. The CDR3 sequence is 15 residues long.

This clone has a handful of counts. The chain carries TRBV6-4 and TRBJ1-1; D call uncertain. The V and J ends lost 6 bases and 4 bases respectively, with 12 bases between them. The V gene's germline CDR1 is MRHNA and CDR2 SNTAGT. CDR3 length equals 13 residues. In nucleotides, the CDR3 is TGTGCCAGCAGGGCGTTAGCGGGCACTGAAGCTTTCTTT. Its protein is CASRALAGTEAFF.

Only a few counts were recorded for this clone. The chain couples TRBV13 to TRBJ1-1; a weak D match, TRBD1 (6 bases). CDR3 length: 15 amino acids. Germline V gene sequence: CDR1 PRHDT, CDR2 FYEKMQ (reference sequence). The germline V and J ends were trimmed by 5 bases and 5 bases, with 18 bases remaining between them. CDR3 sequence: CASSTLVEGGTEAFF. The CDR3 DNA follows: TGTGCCAGCAGCACCTTGGTGGAGGGGGGGACTGAAGCTTTCTTT.

This rearrangement joins TRBV7-9 to TRBJ1-6, with D tentatively TRBD1 (6 bases). Between the trimmed V and J ends, which lost 0 bases and 4 bases, there was a span of 13 bases. Germline-derived CDR1 and CDR2 are SEHNR and FQNEAQ (reference sequence). The CDR3 has 17 residues. The CDR3 spells CASSLATGTRYNSPLHF. The CDR3, as DNA: TGTGCCAGCAGCTTAGCGACCGGGACACGTTATAATTCACCCCTCCACTTT.

The V gene is TRBV6-5, the J gene TRBJ1-2, with 8 bases that match TRBD1. Germline trimming cut 5 bases from V and 9 bases from J; bases unmatched to any gene: 11. Germline loops: CDR1 MNHEY, CDR2 SVGAGI. The CDR3 loop spans 14 amino acids. Here the CDR3 DNA reads TGTGCCAGCAGTCCAACCGGACAGGGTCGGAGCTACACCTTC. As protein: CASSPTGQGRSYTF.